This T cell receptor (beta chain) originates from a study of T cell responses to AZD1222 COVID-19 vaccine. Study-wide points: Most donors were white British and more were female, and clonal diversity was possibly underestimated. Repertoire sampling happened only post peak T cell response.

For this clone: Antigen: not known.

Germline CDR1 MNHNS, CDR2 SASEGT. The V segment lost 0 bases and the J segment 10 bases; nucleotides outside the gene matches: 8. This CDR3 region has 16 residues. Produced via immunoSEQ multiplex PCR; TCRdb's table is partial and in-frame only. Of 90,000 to 120,000 clones in the sample, under 95% were seen once. Pooled together were second doses at about 4 or about 12 weeks. This sample comprised peripheral blood, obtained 28 days after the second AZD1222 dose. The receptor comes from an adult who received the AZD1222 COVID-19 vaccine. The J gene is TRBJ2-1, the V gene TRBV6-1, with 11 nucleotides matching TRBD2. CDR3 in DNA: TGTGCCAGCAGTGAAGCGCTTAGGCTAGCGGGGGGAGAGCAGTTCTTC. This sequence encodes CASSEALRLAGGEQFF.